This T cell receptor (beta chain) was found in a study of blood T cells in healthy people across ages. Whole-study findings and limits: Leaving the PBMCs unsorted stopped any conclusive comparison of naive versus antigen-experienced cells. Older individuals had lower TCR beta diversity per million T cells (the decline was roughly linear).

Concerning this clonotype: No antigen is known for it.

A second PCR of roughly 7 to 11 cycles used a sample-barcoded 5' primer and a J-beta primer mix. Each CDR3 protein gets one entry after TCRdb re-called the 5' RACE reads with MiXCR. The data hold more than 900,000 distinct CDR3 sequences, with about 29% observed a single time. CDR3 length: 14 amino acids. Germline loops: CDR1 MDHEN, CDR2 SYDVKM. Trimming took 6 bases from V and 2 from J; bases not matched to a gene: 6. This sample was shared with a second study, whose subject was T cells of mothers and their children.

The chain recombines TRBV28 with TRBJ2-7, with 8 nucleotides matching TRBD1. This sequence originates from a woman aged 40 to 50 in good health. The sample was blood. CDR3 nucleotide sequence: TGTGCCAGCAGCCGCAGGGGGCAAACCTACGAGCAGTACTTC. This codes for CASSRRGQTYEQYF.